The source of this T cell receptor beta chain is a study of beta chain features in type 1 diabetes. Germline V gene lookup returns CDR1 SGHVS and CDR2 FQNEAQ. V was shortened by 2 bases and J by 1 base, with 11 bases between the two germline ends. This CDR3 has 16 residues. Comments on this clone: The target antigen is unknown.

Every isolated RNA sample was fully reverse transcribed, so sequencing captured expressed TCRB transcripts. Method: immunoSEQ multiplex PCR; TCRdb's copy keeps in-frame clones and lacks some. The top ten clones hold 0.6% to 0.85% of a sample with 150,000 or so clones, just over 9% of them seen once. Study findings and constraints: The naive, central memory and Treg TCRB repertoires of patients appeared to be more similar to one another than those of healthy donors. Type 1 diabetes patients had VDJ junctions that carried fewer insertions and more deletions.

The sequencing input was central memory CD4+ T cells from blood. The chain joins TRBV7-8 to TRBJ2-2; D is ambiguous. The receptor comes from a man between 18 and 29 years old in good health. In DNA form, the CDR3 reads TGTGCCAGCAGCTTATTTGTCACGGGGAACACCGGGGAGCTGTTTTTT. Encoded protein: CASSLFVTGNTGELFF.